This entry concerns a single T cell receptor beta chain. Its antigen is currently not known. No base qualities exist here, and no much larger clone lies one base off it. These data originate in a study of technical replicates of blood from several donors (dated by TCRdb to the late 2010s). The CDR3, cysteine through phenylalanine, is 12 amino acids long. CDR3 DNA only is kept here, 36 bases in frame from base 1. CDR1 and CDR2 were assigned from the germline V gene as KGHSH and LQKENI. V and J are truncated by 1 base and 8 bases respectively, leaving an intervening sequence of 6 bases. The protocol used for the library was the immunoSEQ multiplex PCR assay. The table was pulled from immuneACCESS by TCRdb, which kept in-frame rearrangements only. Such tables lose some clones; where checked, under half of the loss comes from unresolved V genes, and the rest has no known cause. This sample gives tens of thousands of clones in total; 75% to 90% of them show up just once. The top ten clonotypes cover less than 0.5% of the sample.

Sequencing used T cells isolated from PBMCs. This clonotype originated in a human donor in good health. The sequence links TRBV18 to TRBJ2-1; TRBD1 might be the D gene, on 5 matching bases. The CDR3 is CASSPLGDEQFF. The sequenced DNA is TGTGCCAGCTCACCACTAGGGGATGAGCAGTTCTTC. The reference TRBV18 and TRBJ2-1 proteins fill in what lies around the CDR3, so the full variable domain reads NAGVMQNPRHLVRRRGQEARLRCSPMKGHSHVYWYRQLPEEGLKFMVYLQKENIIDESGMPKERFSAEFPKEGPSILRIQQVVRGDSAAYFCASSPLGDEQFFGPGTRLTVL.